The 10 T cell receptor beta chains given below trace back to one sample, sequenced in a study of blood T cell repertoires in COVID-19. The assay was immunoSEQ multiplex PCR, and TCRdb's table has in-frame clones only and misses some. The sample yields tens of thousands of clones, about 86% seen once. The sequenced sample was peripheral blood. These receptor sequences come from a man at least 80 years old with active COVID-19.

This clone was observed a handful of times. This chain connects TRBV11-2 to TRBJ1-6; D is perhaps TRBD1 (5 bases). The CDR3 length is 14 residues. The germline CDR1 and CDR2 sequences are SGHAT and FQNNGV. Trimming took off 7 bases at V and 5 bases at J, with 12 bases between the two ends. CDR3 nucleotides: TGTGCCAGCACATCCGGACAAAATAATTCACCCCTCCACTTT. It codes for CASTSGQNNSPLHF. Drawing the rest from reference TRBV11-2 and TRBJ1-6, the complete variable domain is EAGVAQSPRYKIIEKRQSVAFWCNPISGHATLYWYQQILGQGPKLLIQFQNNGVVDDSQLPKDRFSAERLKGVDSTLKIQPAKLEDSAVYLCASTSGQNNSPLHFGNGTRLTVT.

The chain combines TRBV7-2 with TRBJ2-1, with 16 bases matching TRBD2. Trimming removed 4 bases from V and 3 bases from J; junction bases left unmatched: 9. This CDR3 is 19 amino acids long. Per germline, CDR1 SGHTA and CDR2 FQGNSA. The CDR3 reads CASSSDPGLAGGSYNEQFF. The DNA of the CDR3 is TGTGCCAGCAGCTCGGATCCGGGACTAGCGGGAGGGAGCTACAATGAGCAGTTCTTC.

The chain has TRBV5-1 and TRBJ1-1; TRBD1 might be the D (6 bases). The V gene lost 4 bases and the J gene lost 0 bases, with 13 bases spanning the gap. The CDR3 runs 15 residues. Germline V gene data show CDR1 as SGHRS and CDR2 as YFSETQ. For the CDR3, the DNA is TGCGCCAGCAGCCCCGGGGGGCACATGAACACTGAAGCTTTCTTT. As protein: CASSPGGHMNTEAFF.

The CDR3 loop reads CATSGFEVETQYF. The CDR3 DNA is TGTGCCACCAGCGGCTTTGAGGTGGAGACCCAGTACTTC. The chain carries TRBV15 and TRBJ2-5; no clear D. V was trimmed by 5 bases and J by 5 bases, leaving 12 bases between them. There are 13 residues in the CDR3. CDR1 is LNHNV, CDR2 YYDKDF, per germline (reference sequence).

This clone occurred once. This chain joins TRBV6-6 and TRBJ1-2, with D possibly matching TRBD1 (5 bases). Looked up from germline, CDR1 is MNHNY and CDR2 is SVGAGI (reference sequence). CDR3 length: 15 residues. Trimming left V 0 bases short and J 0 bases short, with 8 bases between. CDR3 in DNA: TGTGCCAGCAGTTACTCTGGGGGGACTAACTATGGCTACACCTTC. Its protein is CASSYSGGTNYGYTF.

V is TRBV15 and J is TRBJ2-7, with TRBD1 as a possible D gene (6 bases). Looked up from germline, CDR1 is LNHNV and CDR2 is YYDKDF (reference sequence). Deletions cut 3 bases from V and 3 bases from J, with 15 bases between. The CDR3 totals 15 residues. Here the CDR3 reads CATSSSDRLLYEQYF. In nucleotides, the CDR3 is TGTGCCACCAGCAGTTCCGACAGGCTCCTCTACGAGCAGTACTTC.

Here the CDR3 DNA reads TGTGCCAGCAGTGACTCGAATGACAGGGAGGCCGAGACCCAGTACTTC. Translating gives CASSDSNDREAETQYF. The chain has TRBV6-4 and TRBJ2-5, with D perhaps matching TRBD1 (7 bases). From germline, CDR1 is MRHNA and CDR2 SNTAGT. Trimming cost V 0 bases and J 5 bases, with 16 bases left between them. The CDR3 sequence is 16 residues long.

The CDR3 region has the DNA TGTGCCAGCAAAGGGGCAGGGGGCACTGAAGCTTTCTTT. It encodes CASKGAGGTEAFF. This chain connects TRBV6-5 to TRBJ1-1, with 7 nucleotides matching TRBD1. J gave up 4 bases and V 7 bases, and 6 bases lay outside the gene matches. Germline V CDR1 and CDR2: MNHEY, SVGAGI. CDR3 size: 13 residues.

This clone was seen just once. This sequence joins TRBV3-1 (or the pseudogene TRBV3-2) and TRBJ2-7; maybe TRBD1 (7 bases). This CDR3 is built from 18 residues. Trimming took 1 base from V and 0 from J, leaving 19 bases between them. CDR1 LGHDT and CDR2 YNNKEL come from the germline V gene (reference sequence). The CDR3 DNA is TGTGCCAGCAGCCAAGGCAGTCGGACAGGACTACCCTCCTACGAGCAGTACTTC. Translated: CASSQGSRTGLPSYEQYF.

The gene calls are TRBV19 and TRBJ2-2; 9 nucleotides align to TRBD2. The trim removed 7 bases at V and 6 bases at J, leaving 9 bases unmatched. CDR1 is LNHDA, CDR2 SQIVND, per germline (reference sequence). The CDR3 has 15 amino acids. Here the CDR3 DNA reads TGTGCCAGTACGTCAAGCGGGAGGCTCGCCGGGGAGCTGTTTTTT. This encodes CASTSSGRLAGELFF.